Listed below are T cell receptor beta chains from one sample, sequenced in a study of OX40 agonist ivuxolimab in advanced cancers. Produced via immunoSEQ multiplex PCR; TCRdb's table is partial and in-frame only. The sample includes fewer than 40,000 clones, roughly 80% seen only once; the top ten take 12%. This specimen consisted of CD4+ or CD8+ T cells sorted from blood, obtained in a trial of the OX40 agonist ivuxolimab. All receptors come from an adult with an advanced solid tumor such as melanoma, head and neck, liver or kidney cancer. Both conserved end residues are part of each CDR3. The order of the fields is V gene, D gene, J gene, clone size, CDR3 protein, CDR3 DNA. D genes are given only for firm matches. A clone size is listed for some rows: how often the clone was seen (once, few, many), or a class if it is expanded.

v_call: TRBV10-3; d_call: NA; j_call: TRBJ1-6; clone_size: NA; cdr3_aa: CAYGTGENSPLHF; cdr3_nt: TGTGCCTACGGGACGGGGGAGAATTCACCCCTCCACTTT
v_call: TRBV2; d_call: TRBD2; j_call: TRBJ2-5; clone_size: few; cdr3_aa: CASGAGGETQYF; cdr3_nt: TGTGCCAGCGGGGCGGGGGGAGAGACCCAGTACTTC
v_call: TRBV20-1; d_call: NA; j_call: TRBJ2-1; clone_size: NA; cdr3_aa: CSAERRDPFF; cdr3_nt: TGCAGTGCGGAGAGAAGGGACCCGTTCTTC
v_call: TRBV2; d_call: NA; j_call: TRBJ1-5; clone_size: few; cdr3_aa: CASRPGAPDVPQHF; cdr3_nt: TGTGCCAGCAGACCCGGGGCCCCTGATGTGCCCCAGCATTTT
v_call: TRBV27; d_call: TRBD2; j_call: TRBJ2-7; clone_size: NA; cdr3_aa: CASRTSGNIEQYF; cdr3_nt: TGTGCCAGCAGGACTAGCGGGAATATCGAGCAGTACTTC
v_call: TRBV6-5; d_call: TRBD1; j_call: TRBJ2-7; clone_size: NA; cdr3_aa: CASRLNSGQGQYF; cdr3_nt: TGTGCCAGCAGACTTAATTCGGGACAGGGGCAGTACTTC
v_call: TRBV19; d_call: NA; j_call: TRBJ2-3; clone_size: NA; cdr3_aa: CASKLPSTDTQYF; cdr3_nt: TGTGCCAGTAAGCTCCCTAGCACAGATACGCAGTATTTT
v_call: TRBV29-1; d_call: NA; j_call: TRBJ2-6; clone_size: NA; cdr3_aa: CSVELGADGANVLTF; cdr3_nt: TGCAGCGTTGAGCTGGGGGCGGATGGGGCCAACGTCCTGACTTTC
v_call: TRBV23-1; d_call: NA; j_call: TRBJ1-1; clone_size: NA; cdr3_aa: CAKMGLMNTEAFF; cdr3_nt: TGCGCCAAAATGGGACTGATGAACACTGAAGCTTTCTTT
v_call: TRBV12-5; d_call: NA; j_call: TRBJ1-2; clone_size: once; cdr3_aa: CASATRGGNYGYTF; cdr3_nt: TGTGCTAGTGCCACCCGAGGGGGGAACTATGGCTACACCTTC
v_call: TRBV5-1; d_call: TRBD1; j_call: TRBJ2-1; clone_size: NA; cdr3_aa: CASSLDRGNNEQFF; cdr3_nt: TGCGCCAGCAGCTTGGACAGGGGTAACAATGAGCAGTTCTTC
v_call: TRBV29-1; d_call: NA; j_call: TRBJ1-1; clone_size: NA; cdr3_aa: CSVERGSNTEAFF; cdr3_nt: TGCAGCGTTGAAAGGGGATCGAACACTGAAGCTTTCTTT
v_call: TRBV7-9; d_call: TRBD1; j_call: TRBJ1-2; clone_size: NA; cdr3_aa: CASIKPRGQGADGYTF; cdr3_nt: TGTGCCAGCATCAAACCCCGGGGACAGGGGGCTGACGGCTACACCTTC
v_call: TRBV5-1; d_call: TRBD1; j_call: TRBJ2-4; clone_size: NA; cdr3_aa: CASSPQATGVDIQYF; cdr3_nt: TGCGCCAGCAGCCCCCAAGCGACAGGGGTGGACATTCAGTACTTC
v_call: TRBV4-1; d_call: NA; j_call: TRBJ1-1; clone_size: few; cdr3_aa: CASSQDTRGFTEAFF; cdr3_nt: TGCGCCAGCAGCCAAGATACACGAGGGTTCACTGAAGCTTTCTTT
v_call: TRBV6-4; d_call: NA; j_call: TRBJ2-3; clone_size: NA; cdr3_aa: CASSDLSSRGTQYF; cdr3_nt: TGTGCCAGCAGTGACTTAAGCTCTCGGGGGACGCAGTATTTT
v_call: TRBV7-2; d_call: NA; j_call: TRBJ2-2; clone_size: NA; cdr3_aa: CASSLTRPNTGELFF; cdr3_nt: TGTGCCAGCAGCTTAACACGACCGAACACCGGGGAGCTGTTTTTT
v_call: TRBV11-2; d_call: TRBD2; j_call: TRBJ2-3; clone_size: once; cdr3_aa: CASSLGTSGTSTDTQYF; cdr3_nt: TGTGCCAGCAGCTTAGGGACTAGCGGAACTAGCACAGATACGCAGTATTTT
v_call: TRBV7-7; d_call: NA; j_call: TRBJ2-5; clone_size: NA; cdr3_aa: CASSLGGTKGETQYF; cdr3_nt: TGTGCTAGCAGCTTAGGTGGGACAAAGGGCGAGACCCAGTACTTC
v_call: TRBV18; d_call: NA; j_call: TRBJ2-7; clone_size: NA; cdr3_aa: CATTDGRAYEQYF; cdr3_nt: TGTGCCACGACCGATGGCAGAGCCTACGAGCAGTACTTC
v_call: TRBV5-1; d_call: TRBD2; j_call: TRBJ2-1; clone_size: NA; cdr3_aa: CASSARSGTSLPEQFF; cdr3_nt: TGCGCCAGCAGCGCGCGAAGCGGGACCTCTCTTCCCGAGCAGTTCTTC
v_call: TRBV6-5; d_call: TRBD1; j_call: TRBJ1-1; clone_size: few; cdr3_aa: CASSKQGMNTEAFF; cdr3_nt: TGTGCCAGCAGTAAACAGGGGATGAACACTGAAGCTTTCTTT
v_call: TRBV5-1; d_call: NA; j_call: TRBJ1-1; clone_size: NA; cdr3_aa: CASSLEAGDLSAFF; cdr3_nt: TGCGCCAGCAGCTTGGAGGCAGGGGACTTGTCAGCTTTCTTT
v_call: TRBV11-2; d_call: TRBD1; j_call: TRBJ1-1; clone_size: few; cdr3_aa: CASSVQGAVAFF; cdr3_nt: TGTGCCAGCAGCGTACAGGGGGCGGTTGCTTTCTTT
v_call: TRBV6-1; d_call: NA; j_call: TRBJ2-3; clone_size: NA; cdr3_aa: CASSNPGTDTQYF; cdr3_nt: TGTGCCAGCAGCAACCCCGGGACAGATACGCAGTATTTT
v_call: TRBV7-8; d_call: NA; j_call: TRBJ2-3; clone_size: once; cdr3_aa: CASSLATRDTQYF; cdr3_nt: TGTGCCAGCAGCTTAGCGACCCGAGATACGCAGTATTTT
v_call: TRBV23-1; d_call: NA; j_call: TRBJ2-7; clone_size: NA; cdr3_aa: CASSPRQESSYEQYF; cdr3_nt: TGCGCCAGCAGTCCAAGACAGGAGAGCTCCTACGAGCAGTACTTC
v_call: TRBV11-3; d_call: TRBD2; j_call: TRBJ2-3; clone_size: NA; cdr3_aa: CASSEGWRGSTDTQYF; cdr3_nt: TGTGCCAGCAGCGAGGGCTGGCGGGGGAGCACAGATACGCAGTATTTT
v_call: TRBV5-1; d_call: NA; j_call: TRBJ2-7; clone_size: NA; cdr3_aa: CASSPGPVREQYF; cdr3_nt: TGCGCCAGCAGCCCCGGACCAGTTCGCGAGCAGTACTTC
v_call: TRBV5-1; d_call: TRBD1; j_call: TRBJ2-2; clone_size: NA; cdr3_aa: CASSPGQGAGTGELFF; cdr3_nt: TGCGCCAGCAGCCCCGGACAGGGGGCGGGTACCGGGGAGCTGTTTTTT
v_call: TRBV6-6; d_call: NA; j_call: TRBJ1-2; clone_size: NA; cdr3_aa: CASRDPGPPYGYTF; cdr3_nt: TGTGCCAGCAGAGATCCAGGGCCCCCGTATGGCTACACCTTC
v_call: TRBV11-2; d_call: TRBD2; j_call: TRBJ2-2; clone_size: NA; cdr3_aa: CASSPRVAGNTGELFF; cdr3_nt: TGTGCCAGCAGCCCCCGGGTAGCGGGGAACACCGGGGAGCTGTTTTTT
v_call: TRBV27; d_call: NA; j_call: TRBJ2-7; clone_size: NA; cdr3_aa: CASSSLQGISYEQYF; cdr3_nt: TGTGCCAGCAGTTCACTGCAGGGGATCTCCTACGAGCAGTACTTC
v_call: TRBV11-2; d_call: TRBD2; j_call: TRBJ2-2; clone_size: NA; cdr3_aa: CASSPTLRLAGVNTGELFF; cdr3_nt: TGTGCCAGCAGCCCCACGTTGAGGCTAGCGGGAGTGAACACCGGGGAGCTGTTTTTT
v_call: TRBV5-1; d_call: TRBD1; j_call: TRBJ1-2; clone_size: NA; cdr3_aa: CASSSGQGAFGYTF; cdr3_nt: TGCGCCAGCAGCTCGGGACAGGGGGCCTTTGGCTACACCTTC
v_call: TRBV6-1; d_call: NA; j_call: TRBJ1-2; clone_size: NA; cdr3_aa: CASSENGANYGYTF; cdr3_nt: TGTGCCAGCAGTGAAAATGGCGCAAACTATGGCTACACCTTC
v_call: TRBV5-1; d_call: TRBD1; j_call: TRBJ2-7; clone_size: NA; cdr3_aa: CASSLEVGQGIAEQYF; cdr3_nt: TGCGCCAGCAGCTTGGAGGTAGGACAGGGGATCGCCGAGCAGTACTTC
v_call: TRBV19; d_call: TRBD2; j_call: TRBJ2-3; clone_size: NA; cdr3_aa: CASSAQAGGRGDTQYF; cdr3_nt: TGTGCCAGTAGCGCCCAAGCGGGAGGCCGTGGAGATACGCAGTATTTT
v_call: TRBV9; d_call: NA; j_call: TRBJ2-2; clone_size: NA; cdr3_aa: CASSPRPSGTGELFF; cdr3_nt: TGTGCCAGCAGCCCCCGGCCGTCGGGGACCGGGGAGCTGTTTTTT
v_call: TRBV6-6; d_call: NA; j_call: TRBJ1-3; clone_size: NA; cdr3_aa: CASRNRGTIYF; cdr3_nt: TGTGCCAGCAGGAATCGGGGCACCATATATTTT
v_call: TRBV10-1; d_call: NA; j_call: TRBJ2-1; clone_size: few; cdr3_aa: CASSDPPTNEQFF; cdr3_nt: TGCGCCAGCAGTGATCCTCCTACAAATGAGCAGTTCTTC
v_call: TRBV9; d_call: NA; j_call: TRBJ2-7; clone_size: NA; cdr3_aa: CASSRARDYEQYF; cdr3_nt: TGTGCCAGCAGTCGGGCCCGAGACTACGAGCAGTACTTC
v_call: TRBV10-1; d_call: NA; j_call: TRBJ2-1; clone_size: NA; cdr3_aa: CASSRNGDNEQFF; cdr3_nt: TGCGCCAGCAGCCGAAATGGGGACAATGAGCAGTTCTTC
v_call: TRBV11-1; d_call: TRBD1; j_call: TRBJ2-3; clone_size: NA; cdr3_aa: CASSLAGQGGTDTQYF; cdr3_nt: TGTGCCAGCAGCTTAGCGGGACAGGGGGGTACAGATACGCAGTATTTT
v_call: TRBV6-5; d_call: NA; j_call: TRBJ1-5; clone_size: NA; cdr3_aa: CASRADRYSNQPQHF; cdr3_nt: TGTGCCAGCAGAGCGGACAGATATAGCAATCAGCCCCAGCATTTT
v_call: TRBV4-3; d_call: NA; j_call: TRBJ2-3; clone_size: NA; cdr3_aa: CASSQDEATAGTQYF; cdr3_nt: TGCGCCAGCAGCCAAGATGAGGCCACGGCTGGTACGCAGTATTTT
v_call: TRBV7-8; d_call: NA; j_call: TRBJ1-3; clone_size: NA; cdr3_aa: CASSLGQSGNTIYF; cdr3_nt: TGTGCCAGCAGCTTAGGACAATCTGGAAACACCATATATTTT